This TCR beta chain was documented in a study of blood T cell repertoires in COVID-19. Study context: Collection of acute and convalescent COVID-19 samples took place in the United States, Italy and Spain. From T cells, B-cell-depleted T cells, or PBMCs came the material, which was cDNA or gDNA.

Germline assignment: CDR1 MDHEN and CDR2 SYDVKM. The CDR3 has 16 residues. V was pared by 5 bases and J by 6 bases, with 20 bases between. As processed by the authors: Reference gene primer amplification gave estimated nucleated cell counts. Profiled with immunoSEQ multiplex PCR; TCRdb holds only in-frame clones, not every one. V and J calls and clone size are those listed in that table; D and trimming were worked out from the DNA. The sample has around 170,000 clones, approximately 74% seen once. The clonotype comes from a woman older than 75 with acute or convalescent COVID-19. The chain links TRBV28 to TRBJ2-1; the D gene is possibly TRBD1 (5 bases). The sequenced sample consisted of peripheral blood. CDR3 DNA sequence: TGTGCCAGCAGTCCCCCCGAAATTTGGGGCCGCAATGAGCAGTTCTTC. Protein product: CASSPPEIWGRNEQFF. The complete variable domain, with remaining parts taken from reference TRBV28 and TRBJ2-1, reads DVKVTQSSRYLVKRTGEKVFLECVQDMDHENMFWYRQDPGLGLRLIYFSYDVKMKEKGDIPEGYSVSREKKERFSLILESASTNQTSMYLCASSPPEIWGRNEQFFGPGTRLTVL.